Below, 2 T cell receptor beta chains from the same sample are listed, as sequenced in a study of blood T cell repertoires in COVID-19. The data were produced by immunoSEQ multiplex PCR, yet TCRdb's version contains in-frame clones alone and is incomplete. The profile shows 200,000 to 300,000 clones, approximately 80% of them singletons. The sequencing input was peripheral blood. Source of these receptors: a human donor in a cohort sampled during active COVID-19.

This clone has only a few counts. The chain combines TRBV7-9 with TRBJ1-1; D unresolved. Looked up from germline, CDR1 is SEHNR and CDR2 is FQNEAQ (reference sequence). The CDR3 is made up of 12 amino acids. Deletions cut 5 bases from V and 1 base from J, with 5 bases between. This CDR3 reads CASSRGNTEAFF. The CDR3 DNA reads TGTGCCAGCAGCCGCGGGAACACTGAAGCTTTCTTT.

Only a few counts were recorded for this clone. The CDR3 loop reads CASSVALQAVNEQFF. The CDR3, as DNA: TGTGCCAGCAGCGTAGCTCTTCAAGCGGTCAATGAGCAGTTCTTC. The chain carries TRBV9 and TRBJ2-1, with D possibly TRBD2 on 5 matching bases. Trimming cost V 0 bases and J 6 bases, with 13 bases left between them. The CDR3 contains 15 residues. CDR1 is SGDLS, CDR2 YYNGEE, per germline.